One and the same sample provided the 30 T cell receptor beta chains below, sequenced in a study of molecular identifiers for immune sequencing clone quantification. TCRdb independently ran MiXCR on the PCR reads; one entry per CDR3 protein. The table lists hundreds of thousands of distinct CDR3 sequences, over 25% of them singletons. Source material: naive CD8+ T cells from blood, with Jurkat cell RNA spiked in. Subset meaning: FACS-sorted CD8+CD4-CCR7+CD45RA+ naive T cells. These TCRs come from a human donor in good health. Some libraries in this study had Jurkat cell RNA spiked in.

This clonotype was detected a few times. This rearrangement joins TRBV27 to TRBJ2-7; D remains unclear. The germline gives CDR1 MNHEY, CDR2 SMNVEV (reference sequence). Trimming took off 3 bases at V and 0 bases at J, with 9 bases between the two ends. The CDR3 is 14 amino acids. The CDR3 loop is CASSLARTSYEQYF. CDR3 coding DNA: TGTGCCAGCAGTTTGGCCAGGACCTCCTACGAGCAGTACTTC.

This clonotype appeared once. The chain links TRBV28 to TRBJ2-3; 7 nucleotides line up with TRBD2. Germline V gene lookup returns CDR1 MDHEN and CDR2 SYDVKM. Trimming took 2 bases from V and 0 from J; bases not matched to a gene: 5. The CDR3 covers 16 residues. The CDR3 spells CASSLTWGGSTDTQYF. The CDR3 coding sequence is TGTGCCAGCAGTTTAACTTGGGGGGGGAGCACAGATACGCAGTATTTT.

This clonotype was seen a few times. The chain has TRBV21-1 and TRBJ2-7. TRBV21-1 is labeled a pseudogene. This CDR3 has 15 residues. CDR3 amino acids: CASSNVGSRSYEQYF. CDR3 coding DNA: TGTGCCAGCAGCAACGTGGGAAGTCGCTCCTACGAGCAGTACTTC.

CDR3 sequence reads: CASTPRPGGNEQYF. The DNA for the CDR3 is TGTGCCAGCACACCTCGGCCAGGGGGTAACGAGCAGTACTTC. The chain joins TRBV27 to TRBJ2-7; 7 nucleotides match TRBD1. The CDR3 totals 14 residues. V lost 7 bases to trimming and J lost 5 bases; unmatched junction nucleotides: 11. Germline CDR1 reads MNHEY; CDR2 reads SMNVEV (reference sequence).

This clonotype showed up many times. In DNA form, the CDR3 reads TGTGCCAGCAGCCAGACGGACACGCCTTGGCCGTGGAACACTGAAGCTTTCTTT. Translating it yields CASSQTDTPWPWNTEAFF. The V call is TRBV14, the J call TRBJ1-1; tentative D call: TRBD1 (5 bases). Trimming took 3 bases from V and 1 from J, leaving 21 bases between them. Germline V lookup: CDR1 SGHDN, CDR2 FVKESK. This CDR3 has 18 amino acids.

There are many counts of this clonotype. The rearrangement uses TRBV19 and TRBJ1-2; D is undetermined. Germline-derived CDR1 and CDR2 are LNHDA and SQIVND (reference sequence). CDR3 length: 12 residues. V gave up 4 bases and J gave up 2 bases, with 5 bases separating them. The CDR3 spells CASSNGNYGYTF. CDR3 nucleotide sequence: TGTGCCAGTAGTAACGGGAACTATGGCTACACCTTC.

This clonotype came up a few times. The chain has TRBV20-1 and TRBJ1-2; D is uncertain. Germline V gene data show CDR1 as DFQATT and CDR2 as SNEGSKA (reference sequence). V lost 3 bases, J lost 6 bases, and 11 bases lay in between. The CDR3 consists of 12 residues. Here the CDR3 DNA reads TGCAGTGCTAGCGGTGAACAGAATGGCTACACCTTC. Its protein is CSASGEQNGYTF.

This clonotype appeared a few times. V usage is TRBV5-5 and J usage is TRBJ2-7; 11 bases align to TRBD2. Germline CDR1 reads SGHKS; CDR2 reads YYEKEE (reference sequence). J gave up 3 bases and V 6 bases, and 5 bases lay outside the gene matches. CDR3 length equals 14 residues. CDR3 sequence reads: CASKKLAGDYEQYF. CDR3 coding DNA: TGTGCCAGCAAAAAACTAGCGGGAGACTACGAGCAGTACTTC. Variable domain in full (rest from reference TRBV5-5 and TRBJ2-7): DAGVTQSPTHLIKTRGQQVTLRCSPISGHKSVSWYQQVLGQGPQFIFQYYEKEERGRGNFPDRFSARQFPNYSSELNVNALLLGDSALYLCASKKLAGDYEQYFGPGTRLTVT.

With regard to this clonotype: This may be a read error: a much more frequent sequence differs by one nucleotide. The genes are TRBV7-9 and TRBJ2-3; D may match TRBD1 or TRBD2 (5 bases each). In germline, CDR1 is SEHNR, CDR2 FQNEAQ (reference sequence). CDR3 size: 13 residues. The CDR3 loop reads CASSERGTGTQYF. CDR3 nucleotides: TGTGCCAGCAGCGAACGGGGCACAGGTACGCAGTATTTT.

This clonotype has at least ten counts. The rearrangement links TRBV13 to TRBJ2-7; 10 bases line up with TRBD1. Germline trimming cut 5 bases from V and 4 bases from J; bases unmatched to any gene: 8. This CDR3 has 15 residues. Germline-derived CDR1 and CDR2 are PRHDT and FYEKMQ (reference sequence). CDR3 nucleotide sequence: TGTGCCAGCAGCGAAATACCGGGACAGGGGTACGAGCAGTACTTC. This translates into CASSEIPGQGYEQYF.

The chain links TRBV7-6 to TRBJ2-1; D is uncertain. Trimming pared 5 bases from V and 7 bases from J, leaving 18 bases between. Germline V gene data show CDR1 as SGHVS and CDR2 as FNYEAQ. CDR3 length: 15 amino acids. As DNA, the CDR3 is TGTGCCAGCAGCGAGGACCCCCAGGATCCAAATGAGCAGTTCTTC. Translation: CASSEDPQDPNEQFF.

In its sample, this clonotype was seen a few times. This rearrangement joins TRBV18 to TRBJ1-2; possibly TRBD1 for D (6 bases). V dropped 2 bases and J dropped 1 base, with 14 bases sitting between them. CDR1 KGHSH and CDR2 LQKENI come from the germline V gene. The CDR3 has 16 amino acids. CDR3 nucleotide sequence: TGTGCCAGCTCACCAGTCGGACAGATAGATAACTATGGCTACACCTTC. Its protein product is CASSPVGQIDNYGYTF.

This clonotype was observed many times. The chain employs TRBV24-1 and TRBJ2-2, with 11 bases lining up with TRBD2. This CDR3 region has 17 residues. The ends lost 9 bases at V and 11 bases at J; junction bases unmatched: 19. Germline lookup yields CDR1 KGHDR and CDR2 SFDVKD. The CDR3 sequence: CATPEHPGLAVPGELFF. The CDR3 DNA is TGTGCCACCCCGGAGCATCCGGGACTAGCGGTACCGGGTGAGCTGTTTTTT.

V is TRBV7-9 and J is TRBJ2-7; D uncertain. This CDR3 has 13 amino acids. Germline V gene data show CDR1 as SEHNR and CDR2 as FQNEAQ (reference sequence). Trimming pared 3 bases from V and 5 bases from J, leaving 11 bases between. The CDR3 nucleotides read TGTGCCAGCAGCTTGCTAGGAAAAGACGAGCAGTACTTC. As protein: CASSLLGKDEQYF. Looking up the rest from reference TRBV7-9 and TRBJ2-7 gives the full variable domain: DTGVSQNPRHKITKRGQNVTFRCDPISEHNRLYWYRQTLGQGPEFLTYFQNEAQLEKSRLLSDRFSAERPKGSFSTLEIQRTEQGDSAMYLCASSLLGKDEQYFGPGTRLTVT.

This clonotype appeared many times. This chain links TRBV6-2 or TRBV6-3 with TRBJ2-7, with D perhaps TRBD2 (6 bases). Germline loops: CDR1 MNHEY, CDR2 SVGEGT. The length of the CDR3 is 13 residues. Trimming left V 0 bases short and J 3 bases short, with 6 bases between. CDR3 protein: CASSYSTSYEQYF. The CDR3 DNA follows: TGTGCCAGCAGTTACTCGACTAGCTACGAGCAGTACTTC.

This clonotype was found a few times. The gene calls are TRBV20-1 and TRBJ1-6; TRBD1 matches 7 bases. The CDR3 sequence is 17 residues long. V shed 4 bases, J shed 0 bases, and the junction held 9 bases outside the gene matches. Germline lookup yields CDR1 DFQATT and CDR2 SNEGSKA (reference sequence). The CDR3 nucleotides are TGCAGTGCTACGACGACAGGGATTAGCTCCTATAATTCACCCCTCCACTTT. Amino acid sequence: CSATTTGISSYNSPLHF.

This clonotype came up a few times. V gene TRBV2 combines with J gene TRBJ2-5; D may correspond to TRBD1 or TRBD2 (5 bases each). The V end was cut by 8 bases, the J end by 5 bases, with 24 bases between. Germline loops: CDR1 SNHLY, CDR2 FYNNEI. This CDR3 region has 16 residues. The CDR3 is CASLGTHIPFVETQYF. In nucleotides, the CDR3 is TGTGCCAGCCTAGGGACCCATATACCCTTTGTTGAGACCCAGTACTTC.

This clonotype was counted only a few times. The genes are TRBV7-2 and TRBJ2-1, with D tentatively TRBD1 (5 bases). Germline-derived CDR1 and CDR2 are SGHTA and FQGNSA. Trimming stripped 6 bases from V and 8 bases from J, with 17 bases between. The CDR3 consists of 14 residues. The CDR3 spells CASSSEVGVDEQFF. The DNA of the CDR3 is TGTGCCAGCAGTTCAGAGGTAGGGGTGGATGAGCAGTTCTTC.

This clonotype was counted at least ten times. This sequence joins TRBV6-6 and TRBJ2-1; TRBD1 aligns across 7 bases. Germline lookup yields CDR1 MNHNY and CDR2 SVGAGI (reference sequence). The CDR3 spans 16 residues. The V and J ends lost 4 bases and 8 bases, in that order; junction bases with no gene match: 14. Written as DNA, the CDR3 is TGTGCCAGCAGTTTCGGAACAGGGGTAGTTGGGGATGAGCAGTTCTTC. This encodes CASSFGTGVVGDEQFF.

A few counts support this clonotype. V usage is TRBV20-1 and J usage is TRBJ2-5, with TRBD2 identical over 9 bases. The length of the CDR3 is 15 residues. Germline CDR1 and CDR2: DFQATT and SNEGSKA (reference sequence). The ends lost 5 bases at V and 0 bases at J; junction bases unmatched: 7. CDR3 protein: CSAEREARYQETQYF. The CDR3 DNA follows: TGCAGTGCTGAGCGGGAGGCTCGGTACCAAGAGACCCAGTACTTC.

As for this clonotype: At one end, the junction sequence differs from germline, possibly due to a read error. The chain is built from TRBV6-5 and TRBJ2-1; 11 bases fit TRBD2. The CDR3 is 16 amino acids. Germline CDR1 MNHEY, CDR2 SVGAGI. The CDR3 spells CASSYSFSGRANEQLF. As DNA, the CDR3 is TGTGCCAGCAGTTACTCGTTTAGCGGGAGGGCTAATGAGCAGCTCTTC.

The V and J genes are TRBV9 and TRBJ1-4; TRBD1 aligns across 7 bases. There are 15 residues in the CDR3. CDR1 and CDR2 (germline): SGDLS, YYNGEE. V was pared by 4 bases and J by 7 bases, with 10 bases of the junction left unmatched. CDR3 DNA sequence: TGTGCCAGCAGCCCGTCGACAGGGCAAGGTGAAAAACTGTTTTTT. It is translated as CASSPSTGQGEKLFF.

At least ten counts were recorded for this clonotype. This chain joins TRBV10-3 and TRBJ2-7; 7 positions agree with TRBD1. J gave up 3 bases and V 2 bases, and 4 bases lay outside the gene matches. This CDR3 comprises 14 residues. In germline, CDR1 is ENHRY, CDR2 SYGVKD. CDR3 bases: TGTGCCATCAGTGAGCCGGGACAGCTCTACGAGCAGTACTTC. It yields the protein CAISEPGQLYEQYF.

This clonotype was seen more than once but under ten times. The CDR3 sequence is CASSLAWGDTEAFF. The DNA of the CDR3 is TGTGCCAGCAGCTTAGCGTGGGGGGACACTGAAGCTTTCTTT. The rearrangement links TRBV7-6 to TRBJ1-1, with D perhaps TRBD1 (5 bases). The CDR3 is 14 residues long. CDR1 is SGHVS, CDR2 FNYEAQ, per germline. Deletions cut 0 bases from V and 3 bases from J, with 8 bases between.

The V and J genes are TRBV6-2 or TRBV6-3 and TRBJ1-2, with TRBD1 as a possible D gene (6 bases). Germline CDR1 is MNHEY and CDR2 is SVGEGT. The V end lost 3 bases, the J end lost 0 bases, and 14 bases lay between the germline ends. The CDR3 sequence is 16 residues long. This CDR3 is CASSYPGARANYGYTF. The CDR3 nucleotides are TGTGCCAGCAGTTATCCAGGGGCCAGAGCTAACTATGGCTACACCTTC.

This clonotype was counted ten times or more. The chain recombines TRBV9 with TRBJ2-5; TRBD2 matches 8 bases. The V segment lost 3 bases and the J segment 1 base; nucleotides outside the gene matches: 5. This CDR3 region has 15 residues. CDR1 and CDR2 (germline): SGDLS, YYNGEE. The CDR3 DNA reads TGTGCCAGCAGCGGAGAGCGGGGGCCCCAAGAGACCCAGTACTTC. Translation: CASSGERGPQETQYF. The entire variable domain, with the rest obtained from reference TRBV9 and TRBJ2-5, is as follows: DSGVTQTPKHLITATGQRVTLRCSPRSGDLSVYWYQQSLDQGLQFLIQYYNGEERAKGNILERFSAQQFPDLHSELNLSSLELGDSALYFCASSGERGPQETQYFGPGTRLLVL.

At least ten counts were recorded for this clonotype. The chain employs TRBV12-3 or TRBV12-4 and TRBJ2-3; the D call may be TRBD1 or TRBD2 (5 bases each). The V gene lost 1 base and the J gene lost 2 bases, with 16 bases spanning the gap. The CDR3 consists of 17 residues. The CDR3 region has the DNA TGTGCCAGCAGTTTAGAGGGGACGCCCTTCCCCACAGATACGCAGTATTTT. Amino acid sequence: CASSLEGTPFPTDTQYF.

The CDR3 sequence is CASSLDLWGLSGANVLTF. For the CDR3, the DNA is TGTGCCAGCAGCCTCGATTTGTGGGGCCTCTCTGGGGCCAACGTCCTGACTTTC. The chain links TRBV12-3 or TRBV12-4 to TRBJ2-6; TRBD1 might be the D (5 bases). The CDR3 loop spans 18 amino acids. The V end lost 6 bases, the J end lost 0 bases, and 18 bases lay between the germline ends.

At least ten counts were recorded for this clonotype. V is TRBV9 and J is TRBJ1-1; maybe TRBD1 (5 bases). Trimming cost V 4 bases and J 8 bases, with 21 bases left between them. The CDR3 is made up of 15 amino acids. Germline V lookup: CDR1 SGDLS, CDR2 YYNGEE. This chain's CDR3 is CASSPLRGTRFEAFF. The CDR3 bases are TGTGCCAGCAGCCCCTTGAGGGGTACTCGGTTCGAAGCTTTCTTT.

This clonotype was seen ten or more times. The rearrangement uses TRBV4-3 and TRBJ2-1; 7 bases are a match to TRBD1. The CDR3 spans 14 residues. Unmatched junction bases numbered 6, after V lost 3 bases and J lost 7 bases. Germline CDR1 LGHNA, CDR2 YSLEER. CDR3 DNA sequence: TGCGCCAGCAGCCAGCAGACAGGGTCAAATGAGCAGTTCTTC. It translates to CASSQQTGSNEQFF.